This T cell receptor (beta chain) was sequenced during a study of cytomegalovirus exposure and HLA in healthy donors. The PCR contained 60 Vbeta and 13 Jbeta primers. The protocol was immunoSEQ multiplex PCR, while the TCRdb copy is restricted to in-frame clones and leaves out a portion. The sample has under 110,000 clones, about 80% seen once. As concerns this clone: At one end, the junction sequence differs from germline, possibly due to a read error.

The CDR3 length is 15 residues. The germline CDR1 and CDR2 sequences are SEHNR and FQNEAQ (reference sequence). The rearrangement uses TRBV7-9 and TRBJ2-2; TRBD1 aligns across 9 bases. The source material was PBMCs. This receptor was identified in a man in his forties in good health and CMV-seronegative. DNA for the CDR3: TGTTCCAGCAGCTCGACGGGACAGGGTGGCGGGGAGCTGTTTTTT. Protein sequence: CSSSSTGQGGGELFF.